This record covers a single T cell receptor (beta chain). Its target is unknown. The sample comes from a study of OX40 agonist ivuxolimab in advanced cancers. Study at large: Patients undergoing dose escalation presented with hepatocellular carcinoma, melanoma, renal cell or head and neck cancer. Partial responses were achieved by three patients, one with hepatocellular carcinoma and two with cutaneous melanoma.

This table comes from immunoSEQ multiplex PCR, and its TCRdb copy is limited to in-frame clones, with some not included. The sample yields some 77,000 clones, roughly 91% seen once. V shed 5 bases, J shed 9 bases, and the junction held 7 bases outside the gene matches. This CDR3 region has 14 residues. Germline V CDR1 and CDR2: WNHNN, SYGVQD (reference sequence). Prior autoimmune disease or systemic immunosuppression barred patients. Study-level findings and limits: CD8+ T cells were the subset that, on average, had more expanded clones than CD4+.

The starting material was CD4+ or CD8+ T cells sorted from blood, obtained in a trial of the OX40 agonist ivuxolimab. The sequence derives from an adult with an advanced solid tumor such as melanoma, head and neck, liver or kidney cancer. The chain combines TRBV10-1 with TRBJ2-1; 10 bases map to TRBD2. In nucleotides, the CDR3 is TGCGCCAGCAGTAGGCTAGCGGGAGCGGTTGAGCAGTTCTTC. Translating it yields CASSRLAGAVEQFF.